This T cell receptor (beta chain) was sequenced for a study of OX40 agonist ivuxolimab in advanced cancers. Across the study: Patients received ivuxolimab, an agonistic anti-OX40 (CD134) antibody. Study results and limitations: It was not determined which antigens were specifically recognized by the peripheral T cells that had undergone clonal expansion.

Germline V gene data show CDR1 as MNHEY and CDR2 as SVGAGI. V shed 7 bases and J shed 4 bases, with 10 bases lying between them. CDR3 length: 12 amino acids. Produced via immunoSEQ multiplex PCR; TCRdb's table is partial and in-frame only. The sample lists 100,000 to 120,000 clones; approximately 89% were seen once. Of note for this clone: Its antigen remains unidentified.

Blood sampling was done at baseline, cycle 4 day 1, and cycle 7 day 1. V and J are TRBV6-5 and TRBJ1-2, with unresolved D. Specimen: CD4+ or CD8+ T cells sorted from blood, collected in a trial of the OX40 agonist ivuxolimab. The clonotype comes from an adult with an advanced solid tumor such as melanoma, head and neck, liver or kidney cancer. The CDR3 DNA reads TGTGCCAGCACTGAGAGCGGCTATGGCTACACCTTC. Encoded protein: CASTESGYGYTF.